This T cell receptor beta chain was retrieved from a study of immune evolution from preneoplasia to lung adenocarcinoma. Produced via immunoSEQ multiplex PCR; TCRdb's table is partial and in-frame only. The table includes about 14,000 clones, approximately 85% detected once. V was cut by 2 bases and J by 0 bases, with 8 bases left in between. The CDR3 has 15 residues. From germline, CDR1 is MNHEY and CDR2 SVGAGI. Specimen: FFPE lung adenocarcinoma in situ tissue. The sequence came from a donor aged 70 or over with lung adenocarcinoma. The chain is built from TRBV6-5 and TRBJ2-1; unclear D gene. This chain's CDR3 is CASSYGTRSYNEQFF. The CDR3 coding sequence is TGTGCCAGCAGTTACGGCACCCGCTCCTACAATGAGCAGTTCTTC.